This TCR beta chain was captured by sequencing in a study of blood T cells in healthy people across ages. This clonotype was seen repeatedly, ten times or more. Antigen: not known. Study results and caveats: Roughly linear declines in TCR beta diversity per million T cells occurred with age.

From germline, CDR1 is MNHEY and CDR2 SVGAGI. This CDR3 is 16 amino acids long. Trimming stripped 1 base from V and 12 bases from J, with 21 bases between. The use of a sample-barcoded 5' primer and a J-beta primer mix characterized a second PCR of about 7 to 12 cycles. TCRdb ran MiXCR on the 5' RACE reads and lists one entry per CDR3 protein. The sample yields hundreds of thousands of distinct CDR3 sequences, 32% seen once. This sequence was found in an elderly woman in good health. The chain employs TRBV6-5 and TRBJ1-4; D is unclear. Material for sequencing was blood. The CDR3 here is CASSYLQLLTPEELFF. In DNA form, the CDR3 reads TGTGCCAGCAGTTACTTACAACTCCTGACGCCCGAGGAACTGTTTTTT.